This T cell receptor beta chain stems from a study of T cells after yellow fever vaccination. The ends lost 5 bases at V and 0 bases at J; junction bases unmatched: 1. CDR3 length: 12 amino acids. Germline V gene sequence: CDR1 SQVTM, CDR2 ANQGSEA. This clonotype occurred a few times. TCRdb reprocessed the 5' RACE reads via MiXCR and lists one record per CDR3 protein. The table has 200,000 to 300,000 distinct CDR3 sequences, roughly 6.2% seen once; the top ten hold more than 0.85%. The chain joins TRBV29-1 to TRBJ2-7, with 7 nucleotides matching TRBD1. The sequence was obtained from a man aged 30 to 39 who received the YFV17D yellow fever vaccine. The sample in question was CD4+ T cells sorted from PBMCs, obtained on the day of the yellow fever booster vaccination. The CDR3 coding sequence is TGCAGCGTTCGACAGGGCTCCTACGAGCAGTACTTC. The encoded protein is CSVRQGSYEQYF.